This TCR beta chain comes out of a study of blood T cell repertoires in COVID-19. The wider study: Whether acute or convalescent, the COVID-19 samples came from the United States, Italy and Spain. Sample material is recorded as cDNA or gDNA derived from T cells, B-cell-depleted T cells, or PBMCs.

This CDR3 has 17 amino acids. Germline loops: CDR1 SGHNT, CDR2 YYREEE (reference sequence). Trimming cost V 0 bases and J 5 bases, with 20 bases left between them. Original analysis: Reference gene primer amplification gave nucleated cell count estimates. Clones were read by immunoSEQ multiplex PCR, and TCRdb kept only the in-frame ones, dropping some. That table is the source of V, J and clone size, and D and trimming were worked out from the DNA. The sample comprises around 220,000 clones, less than 90% of which are singletons, and under 2.5% rests with the top ten. Sequenced input: peripheral blood. The receptor was derived from a man between 35 and 55 years old with active or convalescent COVID-19. The chain employs TRBV5-4 and TRBJ1-2; D may be TRBD1 (5 bases). The DNA for the CDR3 is TGTGCCAGCAGCTTGGACGGCAGGGATGGTTACGGGTATGGCTACACCTTC. Translated: CASSLDGRDGYGYGYTF.